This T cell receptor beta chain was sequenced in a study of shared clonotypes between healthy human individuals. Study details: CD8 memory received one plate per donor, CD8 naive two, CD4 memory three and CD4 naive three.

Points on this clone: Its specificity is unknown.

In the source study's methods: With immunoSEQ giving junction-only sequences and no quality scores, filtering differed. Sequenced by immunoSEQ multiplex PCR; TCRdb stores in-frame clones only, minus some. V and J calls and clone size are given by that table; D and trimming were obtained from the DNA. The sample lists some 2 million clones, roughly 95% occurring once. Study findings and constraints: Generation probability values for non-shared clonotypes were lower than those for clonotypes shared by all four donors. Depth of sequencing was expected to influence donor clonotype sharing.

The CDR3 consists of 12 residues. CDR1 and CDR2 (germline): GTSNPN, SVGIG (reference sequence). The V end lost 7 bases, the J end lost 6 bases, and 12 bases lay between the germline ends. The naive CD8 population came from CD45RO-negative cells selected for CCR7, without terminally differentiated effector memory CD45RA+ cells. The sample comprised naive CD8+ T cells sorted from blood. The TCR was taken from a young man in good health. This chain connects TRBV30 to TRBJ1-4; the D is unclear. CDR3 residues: CAYDRGDEKLFF. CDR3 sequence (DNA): TGTGCCTATGACCGGGGTGATGAAAAACTGTTTTTT.